These 9 T cell receptor beta chains came from one sample sequenced in a study of blood T cell repertoires in COVID-19 (dated by TCRdb to the early 2020s). Libraries came from the immunoSEQ multiplex PCR assay. What TCRdb holds here is the immuneACCESS table cut down to in-frame rearrangements. Part of the clones is not present; checked against another copy, under half of the missing clones reflect an unresolved V gene, and the others are unexplained. Within this sample are 200,000 or so clones, with about nine tenths of them counted one time only. The ten largest clonotypes hold under 2.5% of the sample. Sequenced: peripheral blood. The receptor set was obtained from a man in his sixties or seventies with active or convalescent COVID-19.

The chain couples TRBV29-1 to TRBJ2-7, with 10 bases lining up with TRBD2. CDR3 length: 18 amino acids. Germline assignment: CDR1 SQVTM and CDR2 ANQGSEA. The CDR3 protein is CARDRCLAGAVSSYEQYF. The CDR3, as DNA: TGCGCTCGGGATCGTTGTCTAGCGGGGGCCGTAAGCTCCTACGAGCAGTACTTC.

This chain joins TRBV28 and TRBJ1-1; tentatively, D is TRBD1 (5 bases). The CDR3 has 13 amino acids. V was pared by 5 bases and J by 6 bases, with 13 bases between. The germline V gene encodes CDR1 MDHEN and CDR2 SYDVKM. In DNA, the CDR3 is TGTGCCAGCAGTGACAGAATCCCCCCTGAAGCTTTCTTT. This encodes CASSDRIPPEAFF.

J is TRBJ2-1 and V is TRBV7-9, with 8 nucleotides matching TRBD2. Germline V lookup: CDR1 SEHNR, CDR2 FQNEAQ (reference sequence). The V segment lost 6 bases and the J segment 7 bases; nucleotides outside the gene matches: 2. This CDR3 comprises 12 residues. This CDR3 is CASSSGGNEQFF. As DNA, the CDR3 is TGTGCCAGCAGTTCGGGGGGGAATGAGCAGTTCTTC.

The J gene is TRBJ2-7, the V gene TRBV2, with TRBD2 identical over 10 bases. From germline, CDR1 is SNHLY and CDR2 FYNNEI. The CDR3 has 16 amino acids. J lost 0 bases, V lost 4 bases, and 6 bases had no gene match. DNA for the CDR3: TGTGCCAGCAGTGGTTTCGGGACTAGCGTCTCCTACGAGCAGTACTTC. The encoded protein is CASSGFGTSVSYEQYF.

The chain joins TRBV10-3 to TRBJ2-7, with 7 bases lining up with TRBD1. Germline V gene sequence: CDR1 ENHRY, CDR2 SYGVKD. The trim removed 10 bases at V and 2 bases at J, leaving 5 bases unmatched. The CDR3 spans 12 residues. The DNA of the CDR3 is TGTGCCACCCAGGGACAGACCTACGAGCAGTACTTC. Translated: CATQGQTYEQYF.

The chain is built from TRBV25-1 and TRBJ1-6; D gene uncertain. Trimming took off 9 bases at V and 8 bases at J, with 17 bases between the two ends. CDR1 is MGHDK and CDR2 is SYGVNS in the germline V gene. CDR3 size: 14 residues. CDR3 DNA: TGTGCCAGTTCAACGCGATCTCCGGATTCACCCCTCCACTTT. Translated, it gives CASSTRSPDSPLHF. The complete variable domain, with remaining parts taken from reference TRBV25-1 and TRBJ1-6, reads EADIYQTPRYLVIGTGKKITLECSQTMGHDKMYWYQQDPGMELHLIHYSYGVNSTEKGDLSSESTVSRIRTEHFPLTLESARPSHTSQYLCASSTRSPDSPLHFGNGTRLTVT.

V is TRBV12-3 or TRBV12-4 and J is TRBJ2-5; TRBD2 is a possible D gene (6 bases). Deletions cut 5 bases from V and 1 base from J, with 8 bases between. The CDR3 extends over 13 amino acids. For the CDR3, the DNA is TGTGCCAGCAGTGGACTACCCCAAGAGACCCAGTACTTC. Its translation is CASSGLPQETQYF.

This chain joins TRBV28 and TRBJ1-1, with 9 bases matching TRBD1. The CDR3 runs to 14 residues. V trimming: 7 bases; J trimming: 1 base; junction bases outside the gene matches: 4. Germline V CDR1 and CDR2: MDHEN, SYDVKM. The chain's CDR3 is CASKLTGGNTEAFF. The DNA of the CDR3 is TGTGCCAGCAAACTGACAGGGGGGAACACTGAAGCTTTCTTT. The entire variable domain, with the rest obtained from reference TRBV28 and TRBJ1-1, is as follows: DVKVTQSSRYLVKRTGEKVFLECVQDMDHENMFWYRQDPGLGLRLIYFSYDVKMKEKGDIPEGYSVSREKKERFSLILESASTNQTSMYLCASKLTGGNTEAFFGQGTRLTVV.

A single count supports this clone. The J gene is TRBJ2-7, the V gene TRBV3-1 (or the pseudogene TRBV3-2), with TRBD2 as a possible D gene (6 bases). Trimming left V 1 base short and J 8 bases short, with 12 bases between. CDR1 LGHDT and CDR2 YNNKEL come from the germline V gene (reference sequence). The CDR3 contains 13 residues. DNA of the CDR3: TGTGCCAGCAGCCAAGTCGCAGGGAGGCAGCAGTACTTC. Protein: CASSQVAGRQQYF.